The present T cell receptor (beta chain) was sequenced within a study of human T cells and chemical hapten exposure (dated by TCRdb to the early 2020s). Study-level background: For sensitization, 2% DPC in acetone was applied to a roughly 2 cm by roughly 2 cm area of upper inner arm skin. Some 29 alopecia patients gave blood for TCR sequencing at one to four time points (pre-sensitization, 2, 6 and 24 weeks). Libraries were pooled for sequencing, and variation in per-sample TCR yields was attributed mainly to small differences in library volumes within the pool. Throughout the study period of around 25 weeks, patients also received therapeutic DPC doses to the scalp every week. Peripheral blood TCR repertoire changes were tracked in vivo in alopecia patients during primary and secondary sensitization to the hapten diphenylcyclopropenone (DPC). Most of the patients in the cohort were female, and the cohort covered alopecia areata with under or over 50% scalp involvement, alopecia totalis and alopecia universalis. Patient blood was sampled pre-sensitization (week 0) and at 2, 6 and about 24 weeks after DPC sensitization. Patch testing on the upper back used Finn chambers containing 0.01% DPC, with scoring done after 6 days according to International Contact Dermatitis Research Group standards.

Study-level results and caveats: Significantly more large CDR3 similarity clusters were formed by expanded TCRs than by pre-sensitization or healthy control sets, consistent with antigen-driven responses. Because all patients had alopecia, a presumed autoimmune disease, the immune response of the patients might differ from that of healthy individuals. Repeated subsampling changed both the strength of the expansion versus patch-test correlation and the threshold at which the correlation became significant. The number of TCRs above 1 in 1000 frequency did not change with DPC sensitization; there was no evidence of global repertoire structure alterations. Patch test score correlated positively with the number of PT1 expanded TCRs, reaching significance at thresholds 8, 16 and 32 but not at 4.

Library creation used RACE. Sequencing relied on a NextSeq 500. During library preparation, unique molecular identifiers were attached to individual cDNA molecules so that TCRs could be counted quantitatively and reproducibly. Both TCR alpha and TCR beta chains were sequenced from each blood RNA sample. The paper's processing steps were these. Samples had a median of roughly 91,000 TCRs, with a range from about 23,224 to 750,000. The Decombinator software suite was used to annotate V, J and CDR3 in the TCR reads. To make PS versus PT1 abundance plots, every sample was subsampled to the same number of TCRs (28,000). TCRs were defined as expanded if absent before sensitization and observed at least eight times at the 2-week time point. TCRdb handled the public reads itself, with Q25 trimming in fastp and clone calling in MiXCR, and kept productive beta chains. Under each unique CDR3 protein, matching rows form one entry showing the most common genes and DNA. TCRdb, not the authors, supplied the V and J calls. The sample yields 350,000 to 400,000 distinct CDR3 sequences; 5% to 6.5% were counted once. The ten largest clones represent just over 2.5% of the sample.

This clonotype has ten or more counts. Its binding antigen is unknown. One base away there is no much larger clone; base qualities are not given. The time point label here, explained by the study, means: pre-sensitization, week 0. The treatment or condition label for this specimen denotes: therapeutic diphenylcyclopropenone sensitization with weekly scalp DPC. At each patch-test visit, blood was drawn before the patch test was applied. Patients were considered eligible if aged 18 to 70, diagnosed with alopecia and deemed suitable for DPC therapy, and patients were excluded if pregnant. Total RNA was extracted from unfractionated whole blood that had been collected in Tempus Blood RNA tubes. The CDR3 sequence holds 15 residues, the cysteine and phenylalanine included. Just CDR3 DNA is preserved here, 45 bases in frame from base 1. V is cut back by 0 bases and J by 3 bases, with 3 bases in the junction unmatched. According to the germline V gene, CDR1 reads SGDLS and CDR2 reads YYNGEE.

Sequences were derived from whole blood, sampled in connection with sensitization to the hapten diphenylcyclopropenone (DPC). This clonotype originated in a woman aged 45-65 years with alopecia areata. Some clones in this sample may be carry-over from other donors' samples. This chain joins TRBV9 to TRBJ2-3; TRBD1 aligns with 8 central bases. The CDR3: CASSVGTGSTDTQYF. The sequence in DNA is TGTGCCAGCAGCGTAGGGACAGGGAGTACAGATACGCAGTATTTT.